This entry lists 18 T cell receptor beta chains sequenced from one sample in a study of glioma-infiltrating T cells (dated by TCRdb to the mid-2010s). The sample was run on an Illumina MiSeq. The iRepertoire nested amplicon-rescue multiplex PCR (arm-PCR) platform was used to amplify TCR alpha and beta CDR3 regions from RNA. TCRdb reworked the public reads: Q25 trimming with fastp, MiXCR clone assembly, productive beta chains retained. Entries are consolidated by CDR3 protein sequence, retaining the most common genes and DNA. The sample table contains about 410,000 distinct CDR3 sequences; only one count was recorded for roughly two fifths of them. The top ten constitute around 11% of the sample. Sequenced input: glioma tissue, nonneoplastic brain tissue, or PBMCs (not recorded which). The receptors stem from a human donor with low-grade glioma or glioblastoma, undergoing nonglioma brain surgery, or in good health (not recorded which).

This clonotype has only one observation. Being one base from a much bigger clone, this may be a read error. This chain connects TRBV27 to TRBJ2-1; the D is unclear. Per the germline V gene, CDR1 is MNHEY and CDR2 is SMNVEV (reference sequence). V was shortened by 3 bases and J by 10 bases, with 16 bases between the two germline ends. This CDR3 is 14 amino acids long. CDR3 nucleotide sequence: TGTGCCAGCAGTTTTGTCTTAAGCTCCTACGAGCAGTTCTTC. Protein product: CASSFVLSSYEQFF.

This clonotype was counted between two and nine times. The rearrangement joins TRBV7-2 to TRBJ2-2, with D uncertain. CDR3 length: 14 residues. V was clipped by 5 bases and J by 4 bases, with 11 bases between them. Germline CDR1 is SGHTA and CDR2 is FQGNSA. The CDR3 protein is CASSQGISTGELFF. In DNA form, the CDR3 reads TGTGCCAGCAGCCAAGGAATCTCCACCGGGGAGCTGTTTTTT.

This clonotype came up a few times. This chain links TRBV4-1 with TRBJ1-3, with D hard to call. Germline loops: CDR1 MGHRA, CDR2 YSYEKL. V was trimmed by 0 bases and J by 4 bases, leaving 7 bases between them. The CDR3 is 14 amino acids. The CDR3 protein is CASSQEQTGNTIYF. CDR3 sequence (DNA): TGCGCCAGCAGCCAAGAACAGACCGGAAACACCATATATTTT.

This clonotype was found a few times. The rearrangement links TRBV4-3 to TRBJ1-5; D is possibly TRBD1 (5 bases). V was shortened by 1 base and J by 7 bases, with 14 bases between the two germline ends. Germline CDR1 LGHNA, CDR2 YSLEER. The CDR3 loop spans 15 amino acids. CDR3 sequence reads: CASSQGRGRSQPQHF. Written as DNA, the CDR3 is TGCGCCAGCAGCCAAGGGCGGGGCCGCTCCCAGCCCCAGCATTTT.

The V call is TRBV7-2, the J call TRBJ1-1; TRBD1 agrees at 9 bases. CDR3 length equals 14 residues. Trimming took 1 base from V and 9 from J; bases not matched to a gene: 6. The germline CDR1 and CDR2 sequences are SGHTA and FQGNSA. The CDR3 DNA is TGTGCCAGCAGCTTAGAAGGACAGGGGAATAAAGCTTTCTTT. This encodes CASSLEGQGNKAFF.

In its sample, this clonotype was seen once. The chain couples TRBV4-1 to TRBJ1-3; D uncertain. Germline V gene data show CDR1 as MGHRA and CDR2 as YSYEKL. The CDR3 runs 16 residues. V lost 1 base to trimming and J lost 0 bases, with 10 bases between them. As DNA, the CDR3 is TGCGCCAGCAGCCAAGTCAAAGGGTACTCTGGAAACACCATATATTTT. Its translation: CASSQVKGYSGNTIYF.

This clonotype was seen repeatedly, ten times or more. The junction departs from the called germline gene at one end, perhaps through a read error. V is TRBV7-9 and J is TRBJ1-1; 10 nucleotides match TRBD1. The CDR3 has 13 amino acids. Germline V lookup: CDR1 SEHNR, CDR2 FQNEAQ (reference sequence). The CDR3 region is CASSWGTGADAFF. CDR3 bases: TGTGCCAGCAGCTGGGGGACAGGGGCTGATGCTTTCTTT. Supplemented by reference TRBV7-9 and TRBJ1-1, the full variable domain reads DTGVSQNPRHKITKRGQNVTFRCDPISEHNRLYWYRQTLGQGPEFLTYFQNEAQLEKSRLLSDRFSAERPKGSFSTLEIQRTEQGDSAMYLCASSWGTGADAFFGQGTRLTVV.

This clonotype was detected ten times or more. This sequence joins TRBV20-1 and TRBJ2-3; possibly TRBD1 for D (6 bases). Germline CDR1 DFQATT, CDR2 SNEGSKA (reference sequence). CDR3 size: 12 residues. Trimming took off 0 bases at V and 6 bases at J, with 7 bases between the two ends. The CDR3 reads CSARDQGDTQYF. CDR3 DNA: TGCAGTGCTAGAGATCAGGGGGATACGCAGTATTTT.

The rearrangement joins TRBV19 to TRBJ1-5; D perhaps matches TRBD1 (5 bases). CDR3 length: 14 amino acids. Germline V CDR1 and CDR2: LNHDA, SQIVND (reference sequence). V shed 3 bases and J shed 6 bases, with 12 bases lying between them. The CDR3 DNA reads TGTGCCAGTAGTATGGGTGGTGGGGGTCAGCCCCAGCATTTT. Its protein product is CASSMGGGGQPQHF.

Notes on this clonotype: Just one base apart from a much larger clone, this may be a read error. The chain links TRBV4-1 to TRBJ2-3; D gene uncertain. V was shortened by 0 bases and J by 3 bases, with 10 bases between the two germline ends. The CDR3 loop spans 15 amino acids. CDR1 and CDR2 (germline): MGHRA, YSYEKL. The CDR3 bases are TGCGCCAGCAGCCAAGATCCGGCAGCAACAGATACGCAGTATTTT. This encodes CASSQDPAATDTQYF.

The genes are TRBV7-9 and TRBJ1-2; 8 bases align to TRBD1. The germline V gene encodes CDR1 SEHNR and CDR2 FQNEAQ (reference sequence). The V and J ends lost 5 bases and 6 bases, in that order; junction bases with no gene match: 8. The CDR3 sequence is 14 residues long. CDR3: CASSLDRGVNGYTF. CDR3 bases: TGTGCCAGCAGCCTCGACAGGGGAGTGAATGGCTACACCTTC. Full variable domain (missing parts from reference TRBV7-9 and TRBJ1-2): DTGVSQNPRHKITKRGQNVTFRCDPISEHNRLYWYRQTLGQGPEFLTYFQNEAQLEKSRLLSDRFSAERPKGSFSTLEIQRTEQGDSAMYLCASSLDRGVNGYTFGSGTRLTVV.

This rearrangement joins TRBV29-1 to TRBJ2-1; 9 bases match TRBD1. The length of the CDR3 is 13 residues. Germline V gene sequence: CDR1 SQVTM, CDR2 ANQGSEA. V lost 6 bases, J lost 5 bases, and 5 bases stayed unmatched. This CDR3 reads CSVCRDRDNEQFF. The CDR3 region has the DNA TGCAGCGTATGCCGGGACAGGGACAATGAGCAGTTCTTC.

The chain employs TRBV6-6 and TRBJ2-1; 10 positions agree with TRBD2. The CDR3 length is 20 residues. V dropped 4 bases and J dropped 9; count of bases not matched to a gene: 24. In germline, CDR1 is MNHNY, CDR2 SVGAGI (reference sequence). CDR3: CASSFAGASGSMGWGGEQFF. Written as DNA, the CDR3 is TGTGCCAGCAGTTTCGCTGGGGCTAGCGGGAGTATGGGTTGGGGCGGTGAGCAGTTCTTC.

In its sample, this clonotype was seen a few times. The rearrangement uses TRBV4-3 and TRBJ1-1; D ambiguous. The length of the CDR3 is 15 residues. Germline V lookup: CDR1 LGHNA, CDR2 YSLEER. V lost 0 bases, J lost 0 bases, and 8 bases lay in between. CDR3 DNA: TGCGCCAGCAGCCAAGACAGGTACATGAACACTGAAGCTTTCTTT. Amino acids: CASSQDRYMNTEAFF.

Details on this clonotype: Mismatch with germline at one junction end may stem from a read error. The genes are TRBV4-2 and TRBJ2-1; 8 positions agree with TRBD2. This CDR3 has 20 residues. Germline CDR1 reads LGHNA; CDR2 reads YNFKEQ. In nucleotides, the CDR3 is TGTGCCAGCAGCCAAGAAGGGGAAGGGGCGGGAGGCCCCCACTACAATGAGCAGCTCTTC. Encoded protein: CASSQEGEGAGGPHYNEQLF.

Of note for this clonotype: A much larger clone is a single base away; this may be a read error. The conserved phenylalanine or tryptophan normally closing the CDR3 is absent here, so this likely arose from a read error. The V call is TRBV20-1, the J call TRBJ2-1; 10 bases agree with TRBD1. V shed 5 bases, J shed 10 bases, and the junction held 5 bases outside the gene matches. Germline values: CDR1 DFQATT, CDR2 SNEGSKA (reference sequence). The CDR3 runs 12 residues. The CDR3 DNA follows: TGCAGTGCTTGGACAGGGGGGAAAGAGCAGTTCTCC. This encodes CSAWTGGKEQFS.

CDR3 sequence (DNA): TGTGCCAGCAGTTACTGGGCAAGGGGGTACGAGCAGTACTTC. Encoded protein: CASSYWARGYEQYF. This rearrangement joins TRBV6-5 to TRBJ2-7; D may be TRBD1 (6 bases). This CDR3 is built from 14 residues. The germline V gene has CDR1 MNHEY and CDR2 SVGAGI. The V and J ends lost 1 base and 4 bases respectively, with 11 bases between them.

The genes are TRBV20-1 and TRBJ2-7; 11 bases are a match to TRBD1. V was pared by 3 bases and J by 5 bases, with 6 bases of the junction left unmatched. The CDR3 length is 14 residues. Germline loops: CDR1 DFQATT, CDR2 SNEGSKA (reference sequence). The CDR3 nucleotides read TGCAGTGCTAGCCCCGGGACAGGGGGAGACGAGCAGTACTTC. Residues: CSASPGTGGDEQYF.